This TCR beta chain was found in a study of T cell responses to AZD1222 COVID-19 vaccine. Clones were read by immunoSEQ multiplex PCR, and TCRdb kept only the in-frame ones, dropping some. The table records 140,000 to 150,000 clones, more than 85% of them present only once. Study-wide results and limits: Spike-specific TCR breadth and depth both grew after two AZD1222 doses.

On this clone: Its matching antigen is unknown.

The CDR3 is 17 residues long. Germline CDR1 reads MDHEN; CDR2 reads SYDVKM. J gave up 4 bases and V 5 bases, and 15 bases lay outside the gene matches. The sequenced sample was peripheral blood, obtained on day 0 of AZD1222 vaccination. The V and J genes are TRBV28 and TRBJ1-2; TRBD1 aligns across 8 bases. The sequence was collected from an adult in good health. CDR3 sequence (DNA): TGTGCCAGCAGTCGGAGTTTCGGGACAGGCCTCTTCTATGGCTACACCTTC. It codes for CASSRSFGTGLFYGYTF.